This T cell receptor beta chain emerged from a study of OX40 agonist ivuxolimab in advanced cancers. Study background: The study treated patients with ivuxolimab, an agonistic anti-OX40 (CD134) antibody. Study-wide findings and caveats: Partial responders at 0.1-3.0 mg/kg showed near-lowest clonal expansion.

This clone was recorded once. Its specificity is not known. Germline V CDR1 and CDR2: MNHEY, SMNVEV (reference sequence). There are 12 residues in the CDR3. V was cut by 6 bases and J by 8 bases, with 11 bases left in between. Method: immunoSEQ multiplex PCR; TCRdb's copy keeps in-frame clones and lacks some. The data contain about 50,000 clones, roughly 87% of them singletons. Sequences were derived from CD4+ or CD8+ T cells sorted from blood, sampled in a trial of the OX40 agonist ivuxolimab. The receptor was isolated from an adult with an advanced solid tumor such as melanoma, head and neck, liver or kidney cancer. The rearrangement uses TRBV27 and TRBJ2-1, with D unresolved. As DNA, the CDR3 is TGTGCCAGCAGAGTTGGTGGAGATGAGCAGTTCTTC. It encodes CASRVGGDEQFF.